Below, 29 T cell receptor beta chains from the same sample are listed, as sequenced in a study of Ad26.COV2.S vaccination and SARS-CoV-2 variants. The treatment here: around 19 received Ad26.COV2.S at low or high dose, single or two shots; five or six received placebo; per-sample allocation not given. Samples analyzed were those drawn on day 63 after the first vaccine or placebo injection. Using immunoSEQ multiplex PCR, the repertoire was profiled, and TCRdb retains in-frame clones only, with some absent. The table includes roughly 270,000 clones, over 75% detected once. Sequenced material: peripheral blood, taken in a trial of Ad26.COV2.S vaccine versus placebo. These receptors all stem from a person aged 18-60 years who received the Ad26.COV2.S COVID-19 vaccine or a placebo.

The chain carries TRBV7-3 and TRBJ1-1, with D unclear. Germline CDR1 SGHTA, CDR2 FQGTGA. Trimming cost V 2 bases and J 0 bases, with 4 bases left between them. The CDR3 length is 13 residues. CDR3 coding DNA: TGTGCCAGCAGCTTAGAGGTGAACACTGAAGCTTTCTTT. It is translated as CASSLEVNTEAFF.

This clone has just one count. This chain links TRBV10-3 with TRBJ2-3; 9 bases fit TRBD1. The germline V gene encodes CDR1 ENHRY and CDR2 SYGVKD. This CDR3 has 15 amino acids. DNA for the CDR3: TGTGCTGCCCACGGTCCGGGACAGGGAACTGGTACGCAGTATTTT. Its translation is CAAHGPGQGTGTQYF.

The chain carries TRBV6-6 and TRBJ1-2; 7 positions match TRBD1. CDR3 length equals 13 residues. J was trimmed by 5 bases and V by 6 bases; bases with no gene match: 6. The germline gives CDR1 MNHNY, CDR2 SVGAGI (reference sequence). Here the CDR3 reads CASSLGQTYGYTF. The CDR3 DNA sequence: TGTGCCAGCAGCTTGGGACAGACTTATGGCTACACCTTC.

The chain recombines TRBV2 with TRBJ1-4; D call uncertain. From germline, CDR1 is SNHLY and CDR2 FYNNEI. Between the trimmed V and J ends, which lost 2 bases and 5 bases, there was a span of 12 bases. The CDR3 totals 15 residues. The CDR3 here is CASSEIGGSNEKLFF. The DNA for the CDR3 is TGTGCCAGCAGTGAAATAGGAGGATCCAATGAAAAACTGTTTTTT.

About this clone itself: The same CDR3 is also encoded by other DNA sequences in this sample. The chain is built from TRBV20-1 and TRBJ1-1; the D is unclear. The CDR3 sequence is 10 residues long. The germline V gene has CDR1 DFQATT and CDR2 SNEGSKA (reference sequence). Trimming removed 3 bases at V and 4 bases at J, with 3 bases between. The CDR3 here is CSARGTEAFF. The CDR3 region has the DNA TGCAGTGCTAGGGGCACTGAAGCTTTCTTT.

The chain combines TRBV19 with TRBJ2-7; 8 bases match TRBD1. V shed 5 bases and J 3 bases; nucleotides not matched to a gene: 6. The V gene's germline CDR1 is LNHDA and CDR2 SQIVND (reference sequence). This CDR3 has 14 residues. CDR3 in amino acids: CASSPATGVYEQYF. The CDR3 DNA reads TGTGCCAGTAGTCCAGCGACAGGGGTCTACGAGCAGTACTTC. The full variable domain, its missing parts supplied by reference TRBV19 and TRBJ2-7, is DGGITQSPKYLFRKEGQNVTLSCEQNLNHDAMYWYRQDPGQGLRLIYYSQIVNDFQKGDIAEGYSVSREKKESFPLTVTSAQKNPTAFYLCASSPATGVYEQYFGPGTRLTVT.

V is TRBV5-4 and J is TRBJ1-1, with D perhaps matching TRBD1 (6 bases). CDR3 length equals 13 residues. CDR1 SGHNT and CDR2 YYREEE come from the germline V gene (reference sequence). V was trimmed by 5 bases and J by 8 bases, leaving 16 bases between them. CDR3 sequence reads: CASSPRGPSEAFF. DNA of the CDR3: TGTGCCAGCAGTCCCAGGGGACCCTCAGAAGCTTTCTTT.

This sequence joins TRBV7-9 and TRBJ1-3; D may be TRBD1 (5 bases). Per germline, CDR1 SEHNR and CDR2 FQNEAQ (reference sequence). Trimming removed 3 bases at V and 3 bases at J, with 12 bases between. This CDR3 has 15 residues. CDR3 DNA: TGTGCCAGCAGCTTCGGGGCTCCTAGTGGAAACACCATATATTTT. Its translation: CASSFGAPSGNTIYF.

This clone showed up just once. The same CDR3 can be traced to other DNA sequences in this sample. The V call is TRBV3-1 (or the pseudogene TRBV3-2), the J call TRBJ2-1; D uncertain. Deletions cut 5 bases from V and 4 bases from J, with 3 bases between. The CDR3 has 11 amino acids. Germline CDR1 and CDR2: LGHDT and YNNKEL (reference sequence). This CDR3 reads CASSGYNEQFF. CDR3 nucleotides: TGTGCCAGCAGCGGGTACAATGAGCAGTTCTTC.

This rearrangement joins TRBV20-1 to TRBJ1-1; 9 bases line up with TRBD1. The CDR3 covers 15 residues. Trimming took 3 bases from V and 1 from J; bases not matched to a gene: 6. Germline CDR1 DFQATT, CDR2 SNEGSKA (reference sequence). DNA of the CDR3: TGCAGTGCTAGTGGCACAGGGGGCGCGAACACTGAAGCTTTCTTT. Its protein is CSASGTGGANTEAFF.

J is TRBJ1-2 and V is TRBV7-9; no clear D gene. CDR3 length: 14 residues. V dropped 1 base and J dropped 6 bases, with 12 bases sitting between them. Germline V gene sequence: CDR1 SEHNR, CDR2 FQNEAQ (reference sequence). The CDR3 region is CASSLESGLNGYTF. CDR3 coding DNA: TGTGCCAGCAGCTTAGAGTCCGGGTTAAATGGCTACACCTTC.

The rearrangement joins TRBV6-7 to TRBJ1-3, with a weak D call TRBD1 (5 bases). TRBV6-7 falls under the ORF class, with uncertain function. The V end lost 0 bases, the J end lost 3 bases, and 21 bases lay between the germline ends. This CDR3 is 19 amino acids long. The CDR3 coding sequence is TGTGCCAGCAGTTACTCCGCCCCCCAGACAGATAAAGTTGGAAACACCATATATTTT. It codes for CASSYSAPQTDKVGNTIYF.

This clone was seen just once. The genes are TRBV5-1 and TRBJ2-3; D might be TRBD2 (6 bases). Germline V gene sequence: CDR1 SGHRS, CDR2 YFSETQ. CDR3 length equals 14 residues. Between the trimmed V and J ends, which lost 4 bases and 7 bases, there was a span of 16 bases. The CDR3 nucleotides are TGCGCCAGCAGCCTCGGGACTTTCCCCTATACGCAGTATTTT. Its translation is CASSLGTFPYTQYF.

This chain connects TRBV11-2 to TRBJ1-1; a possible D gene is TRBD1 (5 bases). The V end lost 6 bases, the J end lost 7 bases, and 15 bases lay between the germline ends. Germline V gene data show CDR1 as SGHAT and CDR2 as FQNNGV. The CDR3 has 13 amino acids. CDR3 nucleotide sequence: TGTGCCAGCAGACCAACCGGGGGGGGTGAAGCTTTCTTT. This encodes CASRPTGGGEAFF. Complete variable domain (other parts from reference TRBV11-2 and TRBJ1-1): EAGVAQSPRYKIIEKRQSVAFWCNPISGHATLYWYQQILGQGPKLLIQFQNNGVVDDSQLPKDRFSAERLKGVDSTLKIQPAKLEDSAVYLCASRPTGGGEAFFGQGTRLTVV.

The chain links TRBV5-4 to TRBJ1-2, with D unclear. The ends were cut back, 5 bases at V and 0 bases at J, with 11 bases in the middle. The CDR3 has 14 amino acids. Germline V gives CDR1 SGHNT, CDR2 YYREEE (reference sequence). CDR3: CASSQGLTNYGYTF. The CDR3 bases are TGTGCCAGCAGTCAAGGTCTGACTAACTATGGCTACACCTTC.

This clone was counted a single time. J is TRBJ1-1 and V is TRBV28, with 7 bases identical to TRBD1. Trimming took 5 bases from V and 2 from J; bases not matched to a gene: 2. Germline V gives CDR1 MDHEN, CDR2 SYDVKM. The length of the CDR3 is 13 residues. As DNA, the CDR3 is TGTGCCAGCAGTGGGACAGACAACACTGAAGCTTTCTTT. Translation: CASSGTDNTEAFF.

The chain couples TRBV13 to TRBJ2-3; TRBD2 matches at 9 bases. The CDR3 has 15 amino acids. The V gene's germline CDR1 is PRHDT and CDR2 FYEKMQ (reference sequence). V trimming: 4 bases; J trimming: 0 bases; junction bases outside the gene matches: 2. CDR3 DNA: TGTGCCAGCAGCTCTAGCGGGGTTAGCACAGATACGCAGTATTTT. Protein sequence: CASSSSGVSTDTQYF.

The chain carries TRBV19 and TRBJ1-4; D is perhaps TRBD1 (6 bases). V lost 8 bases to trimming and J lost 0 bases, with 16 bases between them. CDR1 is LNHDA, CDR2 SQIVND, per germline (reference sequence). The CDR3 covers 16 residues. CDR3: CASQDSYVPTNEKLFF. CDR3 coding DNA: TGTGCCAGTCAGGACAGCTACGTGCCAACTAATGAAAAACTGTTTTTT.

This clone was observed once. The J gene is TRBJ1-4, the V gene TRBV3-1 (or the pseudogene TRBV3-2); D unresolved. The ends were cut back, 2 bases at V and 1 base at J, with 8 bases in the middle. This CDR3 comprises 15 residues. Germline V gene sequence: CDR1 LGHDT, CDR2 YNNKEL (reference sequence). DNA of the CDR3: TGTGCCAGCAGCCAACAGAGCGGAACTAATGAAAAACTGTTTTTT. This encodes CASSQQSGTNEKLFF.

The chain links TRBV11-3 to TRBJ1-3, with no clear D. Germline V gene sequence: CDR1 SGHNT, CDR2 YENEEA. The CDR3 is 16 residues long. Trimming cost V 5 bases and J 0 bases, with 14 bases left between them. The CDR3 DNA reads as TGTGCCAGCAGCCCCCCAAAACAGAGCTCTGGAAACACCATATATTTT. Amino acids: CASSPPKQSSGNTIYF.

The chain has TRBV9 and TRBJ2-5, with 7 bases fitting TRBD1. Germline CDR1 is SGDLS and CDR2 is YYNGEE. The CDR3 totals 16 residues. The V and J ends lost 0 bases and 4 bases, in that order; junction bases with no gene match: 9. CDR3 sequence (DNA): TGTGCCAGCAGCGTAGGAGTGGCAGGGGGAGCAGAGACCCAGTACTTC. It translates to CASSVGVAGGAETQYF.

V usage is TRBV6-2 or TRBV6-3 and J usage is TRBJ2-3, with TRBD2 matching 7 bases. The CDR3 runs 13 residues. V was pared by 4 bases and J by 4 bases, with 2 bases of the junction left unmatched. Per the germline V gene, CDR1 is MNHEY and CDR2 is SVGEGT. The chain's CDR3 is CASSFGLADTQYF. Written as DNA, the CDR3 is TGTGCCAGCAGTTTTGGACTAGCAGATACGCAGTATTTT.

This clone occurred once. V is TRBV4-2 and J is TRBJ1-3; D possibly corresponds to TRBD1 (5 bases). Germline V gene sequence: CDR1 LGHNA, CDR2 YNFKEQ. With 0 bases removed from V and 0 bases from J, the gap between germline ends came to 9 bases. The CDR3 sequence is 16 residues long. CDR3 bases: TGTGCCAGCAGCCAAGAACAGGAACTCTCTGGAAACACCATATATTTT. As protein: CASSQEQELSGNTIYF.

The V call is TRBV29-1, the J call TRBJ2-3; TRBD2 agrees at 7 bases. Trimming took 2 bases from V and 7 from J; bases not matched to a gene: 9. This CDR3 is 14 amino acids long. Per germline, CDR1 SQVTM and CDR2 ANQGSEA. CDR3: CSVESASGTNTQYF. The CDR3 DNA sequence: TGCAGCGTTGAATCGGCTAGCGGAACGAATACGCAGTATTTT.

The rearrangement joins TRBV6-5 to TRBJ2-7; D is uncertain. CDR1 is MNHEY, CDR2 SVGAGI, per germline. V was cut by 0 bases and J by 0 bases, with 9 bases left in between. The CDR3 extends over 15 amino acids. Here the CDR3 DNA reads TGTGCCAGCAGTTACTCCGAGAAGTTCTCCTACGAGCAGTACTTC. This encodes CASSYSEKFSYEQYF.

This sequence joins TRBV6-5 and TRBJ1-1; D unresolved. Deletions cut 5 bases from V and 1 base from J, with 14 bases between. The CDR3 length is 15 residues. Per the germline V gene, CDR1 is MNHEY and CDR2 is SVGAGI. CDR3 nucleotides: TGTGCCAGCAGTCTCCTCCTAGGGAAGAACACTGAAGCTTTCTTT. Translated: CASSLLLGKNTEAFF.

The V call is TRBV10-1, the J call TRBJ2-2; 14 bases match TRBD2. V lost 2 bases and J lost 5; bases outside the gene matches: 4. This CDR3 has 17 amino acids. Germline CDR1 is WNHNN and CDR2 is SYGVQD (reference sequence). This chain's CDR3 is CASSEPGLAGGTGELFF. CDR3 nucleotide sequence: TGCGCCAGCAGTGAGCCTGGACTAGCGGGAGGAACCGGGGAGCTGTTTTTT.

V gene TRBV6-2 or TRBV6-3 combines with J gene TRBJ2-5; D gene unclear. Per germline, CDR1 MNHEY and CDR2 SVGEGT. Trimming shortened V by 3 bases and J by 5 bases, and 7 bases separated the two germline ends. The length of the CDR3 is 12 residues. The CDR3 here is CASSYMLETQYF. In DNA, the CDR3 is TGTGCCAGCAGTTATATGTTGGAGACCCAGTACTTC.

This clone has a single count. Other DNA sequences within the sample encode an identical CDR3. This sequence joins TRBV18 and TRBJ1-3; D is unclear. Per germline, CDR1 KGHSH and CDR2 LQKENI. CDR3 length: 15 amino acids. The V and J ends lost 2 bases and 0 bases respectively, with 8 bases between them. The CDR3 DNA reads TGTGCCAGCTCACCAGGCTCGGGCTCTGGAAACACCATATATTTT. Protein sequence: CASSPGSGSGNTIYF.